The present T cell receptor (beta chain) was sequenced within a study of lymphopenia after photon versus proton radiotherapy. This table comes from immunoSEQ multiplex PCR, and its TCRdb copy is limited to in-frame clones, with some not included. There are tens of thousands of clones in the sample; just over 90% occur only once, and roughly 3% lies in the top ten. The CDR3 spans 14 residues. Trimming took 2 bases from V and 7 from J; bases not matched to a gene: 6. The germline gives CDR1 GTSNPN, CDR2 SVGIG (reference sequence). The rearrangement links TRBV30 to TRBJ1-5; 9 bases line up with TRBD1. The sample was peripheral blood, taken from a patient treated with photon-based radiotherapy. This TCR came from a woman between 65 and 79 years old with pancreatic cancer. CDR3 DNA: TGTGCCTGGAGTCTCAGGACAGGGGCCCAGCCCCAGCATTTT. Its protein product is CAWSLRTGAQPQHF.